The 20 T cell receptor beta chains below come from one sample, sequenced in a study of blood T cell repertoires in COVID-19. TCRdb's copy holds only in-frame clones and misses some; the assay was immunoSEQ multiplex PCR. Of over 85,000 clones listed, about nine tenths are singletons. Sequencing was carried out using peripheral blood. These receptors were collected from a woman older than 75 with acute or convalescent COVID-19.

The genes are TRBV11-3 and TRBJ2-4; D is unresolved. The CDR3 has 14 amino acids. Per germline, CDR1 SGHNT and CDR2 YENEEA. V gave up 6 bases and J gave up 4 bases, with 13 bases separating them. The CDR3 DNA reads TGTGCCAGCAGTCTACTGACTGGGAAAAACATTCAGTACTTC. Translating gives CASSLLTGKNIQYF.

The CDR3, as DNA: TGTGCCAGCAGCCCCCGGCGGAGTAACAATCAGCCCCAGCATTTT. Translating gives CASSPRRSNNQPQHF. This chain links TRBV4-2 with TRBJ1-5, with D unclear. There are 15 residues in the CDR3. From germline, CDR1 is LGHNA and CDR2 YNFKEQ. Trimming removed 4 bases at V and 3 bases at J, with 13 bases between.

The CDR3 sequence is CASSMAGTSGNNEQFF. The CDR3 bases are TGTGCCAGTAGTATGGCCGGGACTAGCGGGAACAATGAGCAGTTCTTC. This chain links TRBV19 with TRBJ2-1; TRBD2 matches at 13 bases. CDR1 is LNHDA, CDR2 SQIVND, per germline (reference sequence). The J segment lost 5 bases and the V segment lost 3 bases, leaving 4 bases of the junction unmatched. This CDR3 is 16 amino acids long.

The CDR3 sequence: CASSDTFHFYNEQFF. CDR3 sequence (DNA): TGTGCCAGCTCAGACACCTTCCACTTCTACAATGAGCAGTTCTTC. The chain uses TRBV19 and TRBJ2-1, with no clear D. Germline loops: CDR1 LNHDA, CDR2 SQIVND (reference sequence). V lost 9 bases and J lost 3, with 18 bases in between. The CDR3 covers 15 residues. The variable domain in full, completed from reference TRBV19 and TRBJ2-1, reads DGGITQSPKYLFRKEGQNVTLSCEQNLNHDAMYWYRQDPGQGLRLIYYSQIVNDFQKGDIAEGYSVSREKKESFPLTVTSAQKNPTAFYLCASSDTFHFYNEQFFGPGTRLTVL.

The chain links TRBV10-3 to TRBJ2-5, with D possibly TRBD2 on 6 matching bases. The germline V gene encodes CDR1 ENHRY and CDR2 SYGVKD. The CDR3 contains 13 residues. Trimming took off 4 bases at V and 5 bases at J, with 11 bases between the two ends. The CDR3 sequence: CAISGGDRETQYF. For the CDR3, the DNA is TGTGCCATCAGTGGGGGGGACCGGGAGACCCAGTACTTC.

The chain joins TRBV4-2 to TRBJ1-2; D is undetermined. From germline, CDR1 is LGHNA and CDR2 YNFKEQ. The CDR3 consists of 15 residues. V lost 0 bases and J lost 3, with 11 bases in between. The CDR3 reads CASSQDYENYYGYTF. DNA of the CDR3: TGTGCCAGCAGCCAAGATTACGAGAATTACTATGGCTACACCTTC.

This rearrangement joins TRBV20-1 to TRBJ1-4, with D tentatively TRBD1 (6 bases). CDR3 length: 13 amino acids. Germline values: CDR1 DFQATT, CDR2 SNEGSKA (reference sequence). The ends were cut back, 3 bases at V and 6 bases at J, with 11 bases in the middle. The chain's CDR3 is CSASLGGHEKLFF. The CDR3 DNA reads TGCAGTGCTAGTTTGGGGGGGCATGAAAAACTGTTTTTT.

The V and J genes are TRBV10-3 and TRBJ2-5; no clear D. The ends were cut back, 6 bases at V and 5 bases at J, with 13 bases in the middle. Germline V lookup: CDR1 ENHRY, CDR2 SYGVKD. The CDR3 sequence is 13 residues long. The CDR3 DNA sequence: TGTGCCATCAGCAGAATTGCCGGGGAGACCCAGTACTTC. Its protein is CAISRIAGETQYF.

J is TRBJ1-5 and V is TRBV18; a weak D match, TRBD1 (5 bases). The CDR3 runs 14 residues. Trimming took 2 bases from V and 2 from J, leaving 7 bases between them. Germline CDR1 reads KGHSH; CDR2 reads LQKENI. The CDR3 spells CASSPSRGNQPQHF. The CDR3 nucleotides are TGTGCCAGCTCACCATCCAGGGGCAATCAGCCCCAGCATTTT.

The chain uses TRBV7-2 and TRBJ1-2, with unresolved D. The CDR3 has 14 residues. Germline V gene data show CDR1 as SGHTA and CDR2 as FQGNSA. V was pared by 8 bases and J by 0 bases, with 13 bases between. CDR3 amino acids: CASAFRIANYGYTF. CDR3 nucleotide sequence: TGTGCCAGCGCGTTCAGGATAGCTAACTATGGCTACACCTTC.

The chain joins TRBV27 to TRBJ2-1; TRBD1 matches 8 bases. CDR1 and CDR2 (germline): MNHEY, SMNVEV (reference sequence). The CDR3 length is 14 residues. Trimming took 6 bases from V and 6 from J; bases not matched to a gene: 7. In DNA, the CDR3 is TGTGCCAGCAGGGGACAGGCCTCTGGCAATGAGCAGTTCTTC. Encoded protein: CASRGQASGNEQFF.

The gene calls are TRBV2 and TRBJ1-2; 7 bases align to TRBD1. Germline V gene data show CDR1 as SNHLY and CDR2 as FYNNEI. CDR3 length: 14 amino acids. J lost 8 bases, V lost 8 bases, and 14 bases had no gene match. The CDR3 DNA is TGTGCCAGCGAAGAGACAGGGAACCTTGGGGGCTACACCTTC. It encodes CASEETGNLGGYTF.

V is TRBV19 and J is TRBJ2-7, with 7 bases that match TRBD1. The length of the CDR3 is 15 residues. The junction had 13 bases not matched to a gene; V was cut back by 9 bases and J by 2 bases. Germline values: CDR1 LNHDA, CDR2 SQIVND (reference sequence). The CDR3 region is CASQKGQQSPYEQYF. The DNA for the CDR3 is TGTGCCAGCCAAAAGGGACAGCAATCTCCCTACGAGCAGTACTTC.

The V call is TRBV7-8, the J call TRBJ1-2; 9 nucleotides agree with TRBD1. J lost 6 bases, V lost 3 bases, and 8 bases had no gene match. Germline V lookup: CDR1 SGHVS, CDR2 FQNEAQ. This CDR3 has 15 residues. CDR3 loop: CASSFSGQGGNGYTF. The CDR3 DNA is TGTGCCAGCAGCTTCTCGGGACAGGGTGGAAATGGCTACACCTTC.

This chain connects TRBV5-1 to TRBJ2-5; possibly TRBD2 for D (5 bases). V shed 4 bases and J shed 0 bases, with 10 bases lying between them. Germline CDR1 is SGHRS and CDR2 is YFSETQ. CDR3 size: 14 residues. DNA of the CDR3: TGCGCCAGCAGCGCCGGGATGAACCAAGAGACCCAGTACTTC. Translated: CASSAGMNQETQYF.

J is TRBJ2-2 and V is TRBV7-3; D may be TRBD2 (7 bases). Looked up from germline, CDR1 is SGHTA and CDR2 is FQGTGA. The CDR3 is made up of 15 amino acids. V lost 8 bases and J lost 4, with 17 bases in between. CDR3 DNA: TGTGCCAGCGCCCTATCGGGGGGCCTCACCGGGGAGCTGTTTTTT. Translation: CASALSGGLTGELFF.

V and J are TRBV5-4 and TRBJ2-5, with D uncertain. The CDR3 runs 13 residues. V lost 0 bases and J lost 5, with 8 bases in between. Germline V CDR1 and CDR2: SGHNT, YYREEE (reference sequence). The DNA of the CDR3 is TGTGCCAGCAGCTTGGGTCAGTGGGAGACCCAGTACTTC. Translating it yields CASSLGQWETQYF.

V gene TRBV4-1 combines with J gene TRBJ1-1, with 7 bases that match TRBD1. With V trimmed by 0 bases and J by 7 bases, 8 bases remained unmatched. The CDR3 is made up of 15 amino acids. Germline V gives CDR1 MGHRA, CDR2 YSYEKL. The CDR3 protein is CASSQEWETGNEAFF. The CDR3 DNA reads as TGCGCCAGCAGCCAAGAGTGGGAGACAGGGAATGAAGCTTTCTTT.

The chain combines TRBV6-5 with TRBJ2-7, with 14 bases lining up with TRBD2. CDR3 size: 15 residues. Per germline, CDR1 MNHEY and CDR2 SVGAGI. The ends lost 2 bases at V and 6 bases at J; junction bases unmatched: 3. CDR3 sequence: CASSYTGLAGAEQYF. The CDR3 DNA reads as TGTGCCAGCAGTTACACGGGACTAGCGGGAGCCGAGCAGTACTTC.

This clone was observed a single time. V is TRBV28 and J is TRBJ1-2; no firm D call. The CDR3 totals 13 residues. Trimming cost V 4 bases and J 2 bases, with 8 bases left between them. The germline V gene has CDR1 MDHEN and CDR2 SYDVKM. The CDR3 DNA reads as TGTGCCAGCAGTTCGAGAAGAAACTATGGCTACACCTTC. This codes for CASSSRRNYGYTF.